Listed here are 17 T cell receptor beta chains from one sample, sequenced in a study of CD8 T cells in Susac syndrome. An input of roughly 0.5 to 1 ug of RNA was subjected to reverse transcription using random hexamers. TCRdb analysed the immunoSEQ multiplex PCR reads with MiXCR anew, one entry per CDR3 protein. The sample carries over 150,000 distinct CDR3 sequences, 85% to 95% recorded once. Material: CD4+ T cells from PBMCs. The receptor set was obtained from a human donor with Susac syndrome.

Here the CDR3 reads CASSSWVTGELFF. The CDR3 region has the DNA TGTGCCAGCAGCTCCTGGGTCACCGGGGAGCTGTTTTTT. The V call is TRBV5-5, the J call TRBJ2-2; no firm D call. V lost 3 bases and J lost 4, with 7 bases in between. The CDR3 sequence is 13 residues long. The germline V gene encodes CDR1 SGHKS and CDR2 YYEKEE (reference sequence).

The chain uses TRBV20-1 and TRBJ2-5, with 9 bases matching TRBD2. J gave up 4 bases and V 7 bases, and 7 bases lay outside the gene matches. The CDR3 totals 13 residues. In germline, CDR1 is DFQATT, CDR2 SNEGSKA (reference sequence). The CDR3 region has the DNA TGCAGTGGTCGGCGGGAGGGGGTAGAGACCCAGTACTTC. This translates into CSGRREGVETQYF.

The V gene is TRBV12-5, the J gene TRBJ1-2; TRBD1 might be the D (6 bases). The CDR3 spans 21 residues. V was clipped by 1 base and J by 1 base, with 28 bases between them. Germline values: CDR1 LGHNT, CDR2 FRNRAP. CDR3 in amino acids: CASGLAKRGFLETGHNYGYTF. DNA of the CDR3: TGTGCTAGTGGTTTGGCCAAAAGAGGTTTTCTTGAGACAGGTCATAACTATGGCTACACCTTC.

This clonotype was detected once. The chain couples TRBV5-1 to TRBJ2-2; no clear D gene. Germline lookup yields CDR1 SGHRS and CDR2 YFSETQ. V lost 0 bases and J 4 bases, leaving 7 bases between the germline ends. The CDR3 length is 14 residues. CDR3 nucleotides: TGCGCCAGCAGCTTGGGTTCAGGCACCGGGGAGCTGTTTTTT. Translating it yields CASSLGSGTGELFF.

This chain joins TRBV12-3 or TRBV12-4 and TRBJ1-2, with D perhaps matching TRBD1 (5 bases). This CDR3 comprises 13 residues. The germline V and J ends were trimmed by 3 bases and 7 bases, with 12 bases remaining between them. As DNA, the CDR3 is TGTGCCAGCAGTTTGCGGGACGCGGTTGGCTACACCTTC. Its protein product is CASSLRDAVGYTF.

The chain employs TRBV5-4 and TRBJ2-2; D is perhaps TRBD1 or TRBD2 (5 bases each). Per the germline V gene, CDR1 is SGHNT and CDR2 is YYREEE (reference sequence). V was shortened by 3 bases and J by 4 bases, with 7 bases between the two germline ends. This CDR3 contains 13 residues. The CDR3 spells CASSWDGTGELFF. The CDR3 DNA sequence: TGTGCCAGCAGCTGGGACGGCACCGGGGAGCTGTTTTTT.

This chain connects TRBV30 to TRBJ2-7; TRBD2 matches at 10 bases. There are 12 residues in the CDR3. V lost 4 bases to trimming and J lost 7 bases; unmatched junction nucleotides: 4. Germline CDR1 GTSNPN, CDR2 SVGIG (reference sequence). In nucleotides, the CDR3 is TGTGCCTGGACTCGGGGACTAGCGGAGCAGTACTTC. Amino acids: CAWTRGLAEQYF.

This chain uses TRBV20-1 with TRBJ1-1; TRBD1 is a possible D gene (5 bases). The CDR3 is made up of 14 amino acids. The V gene's germline CDR1 is DFQATT and CDR2 SNEGSKA (reference sequence). V shed 3 bases and J shed 8 bases, with 19 bases lying between them. Written as DNA, the CDR3 is TGCAGTGCTAGGGCTTCCGGTACGCGGGGGGAAGCTTTCTTT. Translated: CSARASGTRGEAFF.

The chain couples TRBV20-1 to TRBJ2-3, with TRBD2 matching over 7 bases. The CDR3 spans 15 residues. Germline values: CDR1 DFQATT, CDR2 SNEGSKA (reference sequence). V lost 1 base and J lost 4; bases outside the gene matches: 8. Written as DNA, the CDR3 is TGCAGTGCTAGAGCTAACGGGGCGGGAGCAGATACGCAGTATTTT. It specifies CSARANGAGADTQYF.

This chain connects TRBV5-1 to TRBJ1-1, with D uncertain. The CDR3 sequence is 15 residues long. Germline CDR1 is SGHRS and CDR2 is YFSETQ. V shed 1 base and J shed 1 base, with 11 bases lying between them. The CDR3 is CASSLRVSGNTEAFF. CDR3 nucleotide sequence: TGCGCCAGCAGCTTGAGGGTCTCGGGGAACACTGAAGCTTTCTTT.

The CDR3 DNA sequence: TGTGCCAGCAGTTACGTTGTCGATGAGCAGTTCTTC. It codes for CASSYVVDEQFF. V is TRBV6-2 or TRBV6-3 and J is TRBJ2-1; D remains ambiguous. Germline CDR1 MNHEY, CDR2 SVGEGT. Trimming stripped 2 bases from V and 8 bases from J, with 7 bases between. The CDR3 has 12 residues.

The chain employs TRBV20-1 and TRBJ2-3, with 11 bases lining up with TRBD2. The J segment lost 0 bases and the V segment lost 5 bases, leaving 10 bases of the junction unmatched. Looked up from germline, CDR1 is DFQATT and CDR2 is SNEGSKA (reference sequence). This CDR3 has 17 amino acids. The DNA of the CDR3 is TGCAGTGCTTCCCGGGCGCTAGCGGGAGGTAGCACAGATACGCAGTATTTT. It encodes CSASRALAGGSTDTQYF.

The chain carries TRBV30 and TRBJ1-6; D is possibly TRBD1 (6 bases). This CDR3 comprises 19 residues. V lost 3 bases and J lost 0, with 21 bases in between. Germline CDR1 is GTSNPN and CDR2 is SVGIG (reference sequence). For the CDR3, the DNA is TGTGCCTGGAGAGACAGGACTCCCACCGTCAGCTCCTATAATTCACCCCTCCACTTT. Residues: CAWRDRTPTVSSYNSPLHF.

The rearrangement links TRBV5-1 to TRBJ2-7; TRBD1 agrees at 12 bases. The germline gives CDR1 SGHRS, CDR2 YFSETQ. V lost 3 bases and J lost 0; bases outside the gene matches: 7. This CDR3 contains 17 residues. The CDR3 coding sequence is TGCGCCAGCAGCTCGGGGACAGGGGGCCCTAGCTCCTACGAGCAGTACTTC. Protein: CASSSGTGGPSSYEQYF.

The chain uses TRBV13 and TRBJ1-6; TRBD1 is a possible D gene (6 bases). V was cut by 2 bases and J by 10 bases, with 15 bases left in between. The CDR3 runs to 15 residues. CDR1 is PRHDT and CDR2 is FYEKMQ in the germline V gene (reference sequence). Here the CDR3 DNA reads TGTGCCAGCAGCTTAAATAGGGGGAGCGGATCACCCCTCCACTTT. Its protein product is CASSLNRGSGSPLHF.

This chain links TRBV12-3 or TRBV12-4 with TRBJ2-2; no clear D gene. The germline V and J ends were trimmed by 6 bases and 2 bases, with 7 bases remaining between them. The CDR3 consists of 13 residues. CDR3 nucleotides: TGTGCCAGCAGCTCTGTTAACACCGGGGAGCTGTTTTTT. This codes for CASSSVNTGELFF.

The J gene is TRBJ2-5, the V gene TRBV25-1; 7 bases match TRBD2. Losses at the gene ends were 0 bases for V and 4 bases for J; bases not matched to a gene: 8. The CDR3 runs to 16 residues. Germline values: CDR1 MGHDK, CDR2 SYGVNS. CDR3 sequence reads: CASSEYLGGTGETQYF. CDR3 sequence (DNA): TGTGCCAGCAGTGAATATCTGGGAGGGACTGGAGAGACCCAGTACTTC.